This T cell receptor (beta chain) was obtained from a study of control samples from healthy donors and cancer patients. CDR3 length: 18 residues. V lost 0 bases, J lost 0 bases, and 16 bases lay in between. CDR1 and CDR2 from the germline V gene are LGHNA and YNFKEQ. Libraries were prepared by immunoSEQ multiplex PCR; TCRdb keeps only in-frame clonotypes and omits some of them. The sample holds 140,000 or so clones, roughly 94% seen once. The chain has TRBV4-2 and TRBJ2-3; D is undetermined. This clonotype was sampled from a man between 60 and 75 years old with colorectal cancer. Sequencing used PBMCs. This chain's CDR3 is CASSQERSFTISTDTQYF. The CDR3 DNA reads as TGTGCCAGCAGCCAAGAGAGATCTTTCACCATAAGCACAGATACGCAGTATTTT.